A selection of T cell receptor beta chains follows, all from one sample in a study of OX40 agonist ivuxolimab in advanced cancers. Produced via immunoSEQ multiplex PCR; TCRdb's table is partial and in-frame only. The sample lists over 150,000 clones, roughly 94% occurring once. The specimen was CD4+ or CD8+ T cells sorted from blood, collected in a trial of the OX40 agonist ivuxolimab. The receptors shown here come from an adult with an advanced solid tumor such as melanoma, head and neck, liver or kidney cancer. The CDR3 runs from the conserved cysteine through the conserved F or W. A D gene is named only where the DNA matches it firmly. Only part of the rows carry a size: once, few, many, or a class if the clone is expanded.

J: TRBJ1-6; V: TRBV23-1; D: TRBD1; size: -; DNA: TGCGCCATCCTAGGGGGGACAGATAATTCACCCCTCCACTTT; CDR3: CAILGGTDNSPLHF
J: TRBJ1-4; V: TRBV4-1; D: -; size: -; DNA: TGCGCCAGCAGCCTCCTAAGGGGTGAAAAACTGTTTTTT; CDR3: CASSLLRGEKLFF
J: TRBJ1-1; V: TRBV7-6; D: -; size: -; DNA: TGTGCCAGCAGCTTAAGCAGGGTCGGCACTGAAGCTTTCTTT; CDR3: CASSLSRVGTEAFF
J: TRBJ2-7; V: TRBV5-1; D: TRBD2; size: -; DNA: TGCGCCAGCAGCTACACTAGCGGCGAGCAGTACTTC; CDR3: CASSYTSGEQYF
J: TRBJ2-2; V: TRBV28; D: TRBD2; size: -; DNA: TGTGCCAGCACCCATGGACTAGCGGGAGCGGGTTACACCGGGGAGCTGTTTTTT; CDR3: CASTHGLAGAGYTGELFF
J: TRBJ1-2; V: TRBV28; D: -; size: -; DNA: TGTGCCAGCACCCGAGGAGGGGGGGACTATGGCTACACCTTC; CDR3: CASTRGGGDYGYTF
J: TRBJ2-7; V: TRBV6-1; D: -; size: -; DNA: TGTGCCAGCAGTGAAGCGCGGCAGGGAAAGTACGAGCAGTACTTC; CDR3: CASSEARQGKYEQYF
J: TRBJ1-6; V: TRBV6-5; D: TRBD1; size: -; DNA: TGTGCCAGCAGTTACTCAGGGGACAGGGTATCACCCCTCCACTTT; CDR3: CASSYSGDRVSPLHF
J: TRBJ2-1; V: TRBV4-2; D: -; size: few; DNA: TGTGCCAGCTCCGCCGACGGCAACTCCTACAATGAGCAGTTCTTC; CDR3: CASSADGNSYNEQFF
J: TRBJ2-1; V: TRBV9; D: TRBD1; size: -; DNA: TGTGCCAGCAGCCTCGGGACAGGGACCTACAATGAGCAGTTCTTC; CDR3: CASSLGTGTYNEQFF
J: TRBJ2-3; V: TRBV13; D: TRBD1; size: -; DNA: TGTGCCAGCAGCTCATGGCCCCAAGGGGGCAGGGGTAACACAGATACGCAGTATTTT; CDR3: CASSSWPQGGRGNTDTQYF
J: TRBJ2-7; V: TRBV7-7; D: -; size: once; DNA: TGTGCTAGCAGCCCAGTAGAAGCTGGGGAGCAGTACTTC; CDR3: CASSPVEAGEQYF
J: TRBJ2-3; V: TRBV9; D: -; size: -; DNA: TGTGCCAGCAGCCGACTCACAGATACGCAGTATTTT; CDR3: CASSRLTDTQYF
J: TRBJ1-2; V: TRBV5-1; D: TRBD1; size: few; DNA: TGCGCCAGCAGCCCGGGACAGTTTAACTATGGCTACACCTTC; CDR3: CASSPGQFNYGYTF